This is a list of T cell receptor beta chains from one sample in a study of PD-L1 blockade in urothelial cancer. Clones were read by immunoSEQ multiplex PCR, and TCRdb kept only the in-frame ones, dropping some. The sample lists about 56,000 clones; approximately 83% were seen once. This material consisted of PBMCs, taken around atezolizumab (anti-PD-L1) treatment. The source is a man between 65 and 80 years old with urothelial cancer. Each CDR3 is given with its conserved first and last residue. A D gene is named only where the DNA matches it firmly. Not all rows give a size; the values are once, few, many and, for expanded clones, a class.

v_gene	abundance	j_gene	d_gene	CDR3aa	CDR3nt
TRBV19	once	TRBJ1-5	-	CASTTGVLPEPQHF	TGTGCCAGTACTACCGGGGTCCTCCCTGAGCCCCAGCATTTT
TRBV2	-	TRBJ1-2	TRBD1	CATLGQLYNYGYTF	TGTGCCACCCTGGGACAGCTATATAACTATGGCTACACCTTC
TRBV30	-	TRBJ1-1	-	CAWSLTGRGTEAFF	TGTGCCTGGAGTCTGACAGGCCGGGGCACTGAAGCTTTCTTT
TRBV5-1	few	TRBJ2-3	TRBD2	CASNTGLAGADTQYF	TGCGCCAGCAACACCGGACTAGCGGGAGCAGATACGCAGTATTTT
TRBV5-6	-	TRBJ2-7	-	CASSLGTQGGEQYF	TGTGCCAGCAGCTTGGGGACCCAGGGTGGCGAGCAGTACTTC
TRBV29-1	-	TRBJ2-7	TRBD2	CSVEGLAGMNYEQYF	TGCAGCGTTGAGGGGCTAGCGGGGATGAACTACGAGCAGTACTTC
TRBV7-3	-	TRBJ2-3	-	CASSLIGSGVSTDTQYF	TGTGCCAGCAGCTTAATAGGGTCGGGGGTTAGCACAGATACGCAGTATTTT
TRBV5-1	few	TRBJ2-2	TRBD2	CASSSRGAGDDTGELFF	TGCGCCAGCAGCTCCCGAGGAGCGGGAGATGACACCGGGGAGCTGTTTTTT
TRBV6-1	-	TRBJ2-3	-	CASSEGNRYAYF	TGTGCCAGCAGTGAAGGGAACAGATACGCGTATTTT
TRBV28	-	TRBJ2-7	TRBD2	CASSKISGKAYEQYF	TGTGCCAGCAGTAAAATTAGCGGGAAAGCCTACGAGCAGTACTTC
TRBV30	few	TRBJ2-1	TRBD2	CAWKKTSGINEQFF	TGTGCCTGGAAGAAGACTAGCGGGATAAATGAGCAGTTCTTC
TRBV5-4	-	TRBJ2-1	TRBD1	CASSLGGQGAANEQFF	TGTGCCAGCAGCTTGGGGGGACAGGGGGCCGCGAATGAGCAGTTCTTC
TRBV4-1	-	TRBJ2-2	-	CASSSPAGGEGELFF	TGCGCCAGCAGCTCCCCAGCCGGGGGAGAAGGGGAGCTGTTTTTT
TRBV5-1	once	TRBJ1-4	TRBD1	CASSIDRVSEKLFF	TGCGCCAGCAGCATTGACAGGGTTAGCGAAAAACTGTTTTTT
TRBV27	-	TRBJ1-1	TRBD1	CASSNRGRDTEAFF	TGTGCCAGCAGCAACAGGGGGCGGGACACTGAAGCTTTCTTT
TRBV6-1	-	TRBJ2-7	TRBD1	CASILTGGSYEQYF	TGTGCCAGCATTCTGACAGGGGGCTCCTACGAGCAGTACTTC